One sample yielded the 24 T cell receptor beta chains listed below, sequenced in a study of immune aging and cytomegalovirus after organ transplant. Time point: five sample-tagged time points from pre-transplant (day -1) to day 368 post-transplant, pooled. Their antigens are not known. Cells were captured in microwells, and libraries were made with BD Rhapsody targeted mRNA and AbSeq chemistry. TCRdb redid the calling of the single-cell sequencing reads with MiXCR, one entry per CDR3 protein. Of roughly 20,000 distinct CDR3 sequences listed, about a third are singletons. Specimen: CMV peptide-activated CD4+ and CD8+ T cells sorted from blood, collected at five time points, pooled. Subset here: sorted CD8+CD137+ and CD4+CD154+ T cells after 12 to 13 h CMV IE-1 peptide stimulation. The receptors shown here come from a female donor who had a heart transplant and CMV viremia.

The chain links TRBV29-1 to TRBJ2-3; 9 bases match TRBD1. This CDR3 contains 14 residues. Trimming cost V 7 bases and J 9 bases; bases outside gene matches: 14. Germline assignment: CDR1 SQVTM and CDR2 ANQGSEA. CDR3 amino acids: CSGTGTGILYTQYF. In nucleotides, the CDR3 is TGCAGCGGTACCGGGACAGGGATTCTTTACACGCAGTATTTT.

The rearrangement uses TRBV12-3 or TRBV12-4 and TRBJ1-5; no firm D call. The CDR3 consists of 14 residues. The ends were cut back, 3 bases at V and 3 bases at J, with 9 bases in the middle. The CDR3 DNA reads as TGTGCCAGCAGTTTTGGGCACCTCAATCAGCCCCAGCATTTT. Translating it yields CASSFGHLNQPQHF.

This clonotype ranks as medium-sized. The J gene is TRBJ2-1, the V gene TRBV19; 8 bases line up with TRBD2. This CDR3 comprises 16 residues. With 7 bases clipped from V and 3 bases from J, the junction kept 11 bases outside the gene matches. Germline loops: CDR1 LNHDA, CDR2 SQIVND (reference sequence). In nucleotides, the CDR3 is TGTGCCAGTAAAGGTCGAGCGGGAGCGAACTACAATGAGCAGTTCTTC. It is translated as CASKGRAGANYNEQFF.

V and J are TRBV20-1 and TRBJ2-7; D perhaps matches TRBD1 (6 bases). CDR1 DFQATT and CDR2 SNEGSKA come from the germline V gene (reference sequence). The V end was cut by 0 bases, the J end by 3 bases, with 12 bases between. The CDR3 is made up of 14 amino acids. Written as DNA, the CDR3 is TGCAGTGCTAGAGATAGGACAGAGAGCTACGAGCAGTACTTC. This gives the protein CSARDRTESYEQYF.

For this clonotype: The junction differs from germline at one of its ends, possibly a read error. The DNA of the CDR3 is TGTGCCAGCAGCCCCATTGGGGGAGGGGAGAACACTGAAGCTTTCTTC. The encoded protein is CASSPIGGGENTEAFF. V gene TRBV7-2 combines with J gene TRBJ1-1; D might be TRBD1 (5 bases). Germline V CDR1 and CDR2: SGHTA, FQGNSA. The CDR3 totals 16 residues.

This clonotype was found a few times. The J gene is TRBJ2-7, the V gene TRBV24-1, with 11 bases aligning to TRBD1. The CDR3 length is 13 residues. Trimming removed 4 bases from V and 8 bases from J; junction bases left unmatched: 3. Germline CDR1 is KGHDR and CDR2 is SFDVKD. CDR3 in amino acids: CATSDGQGAKQYF. CDR3 coding DNA: TGTGCCACCAGTGACGGACAGGGGGCCAAGCAGTACTTC.

The chain couples TRBV6-6 to TRBJ1-2, with D perhaps TRBD1 (6 bases). Germline V gene lookup returns CDR1 MNHNY and CDR2 SVGAGI (reference sequence). Trimming shortened V by 6 bases and J by 4 bases, and 15 bases separated the two germline ends. This CDR3 contains 14 residues. CDR3 sequence reads: CASSPGTTIYGYTF. In DNA, the CDR3 is TGTGCCAGCAGCCCCGGGACAACCATCTATGGCTACACCTTC.

This sequence joins TRBV4-3 and TRBJ2-1, with a possible D match to TRBD1 (5 bases). The germline V and J ends were trimmed by 0 bases and 5 bases, with 11 bases remaining between them. The CDR3 is made up of 15 amino acids. Per germline, CDR1 LGHNA and CDR2 YSLEER. CDR3 sequence reads: CASSQEEDRNNEQFF. CDR3 DNA: TGCGCCAGCAGCCAAGAAGAAGACAGAAACAATGAGCAGTTCTTC.

This clonotype occurred a few times. V gene TRBV6-6 combines with J gene TRBJ1-1; the D is unclear. The length of the CDR3 is 16 residues. Per germline, CDR1 MNHNY and CDR2 SVGAGI (reference sequence). V shed 6 bases and J shed 5 bases, with 22 bases lying between them. The CDR3 region has the DNA TGTGCCAGCAGCCCTCCTTTTCCGGGCGGCCGGACTGAAGCTTTCTTT. This translates into CASSPPFPGGRTEAFF.

There are a few counts of this clonotype. The rearrangement uses TRBV11-2 and TRBJ2-5, with 10 bases that match TRBD1. The CDR3 extends over 15 amino acids. V lost 7 bases, J lost 5 bases, and 10 bases stayed unmatched. In germline, CDR1 is SGHAT, CDR2 FQNNGV. The CDR3 region has the DNA TGTGCCAGCATCGAAGGACAGGGGGGAAGCGAGACCCAGTACTTC. Amino acid sequence: CASIEGQGGSETQYF.

A word on this clonotype: One end of the junction fails to match germline, which may point to a read error. The rearrangement joins TRBV5-1 to TRBJ1-4; D is uncertain. The CDR3 spans 14 residues. CDR1 SGHRS and CDR2 YFSETQ come from the germline V gene. The CDR3 spells CASSEGRANEELFF. The CDR3 nucleotides read TGCGCCAGCAGCGAAGGACGGGCTAATGAAGAACTGTTTTTT. Using reference TRBV5-1 and TRBJ1-4 for the parts outside the CDR3, the full variable domain is KAGVTQTPRYLIKTRGQQVTLSCSPISGHRSVSWYQQTPGQGLQFLFEYFSETQRNKGNFPGRFSGRQFSNSRSEMNVSTLELGDSALYLCASSEGRANEELFFGSGTQLSVL.

This clonotype is labeled as medium-sized. V and J are TRBV20-1 and TRBJ2-1, with TRBD2 matching 12 bases. The CDR3 is made up of 15 amino acids. The V gene end was trimmed by 5 bases and the J gene end by 4 bases; junction bases not matched to a gene: 6. CDR1 is DFQATT and CDR2 is SNEGSKA in the germline V gene (reference sequence). CDR3 sequence: CSARTGLAGYNEQFF. In DNA form, the CDR3 reads TGCAGTGCTCGGACGGGACTAGCGGGTTACAATGAGCAGTTCTTC.

At least ten counts were recorded for this clonotype. The chain employs TRBV12-3 or TRBV12-4 and TRBJ2-5; TRBD2 is a possible D gene (5 bases). This CDR3 contains 14 residues. Trimming took off 5 bases at V and 5 bases at J, with 15 bases between the two ends. CDR3 protein: CASSASRVGETQYF. CDR3 coding DNA: TGTGCCAGCAGTGCATCGCGGGTAGGGGAGACCCAGTACTTC.

This chain links TRBV6-5 with TRBJ2-3; D call uncertain. Germline V gene sequence: CDR1 MNHEY, CDR2 SVGAGI. The CDR3 has 14 amino acids. Trimming stripped 2 bases from V and 6 bases from J, with 12 bases between. CDR3 nucleotide sequence: TGTGCCAGCAGTTACGACACCTCGCGCGATACGCAGTATTTT. Encoded protein: CASSYDTSRDTQYF.

As to this clonotype: Relative to the germline gene, one junction end is altered; a read error may explain this. CDR3 coding DNA: TGTGCCAGCGGCCAAGGGGGTGTGGGTGAAAAACTGTTTTTT. This codes for CASGQGGVGEKLFF. This chain uses TRBV3-1 with TRBJ1-4; D possibly corresponds to TRBD1 (6 bases). The length of the CDR3 is 14 residues. Germline assignment: CDR1 LGHDT and CDR2 YNNKEL (reference sequence).

This clonotype was counted ten times or more. The chain combines TRBV11-2 with TRBJ2-5; TRBD1 matches 10 bases. The length of the CDR3 is 18 residues. Germline-derived CDR1 and CDR2 are SGHAT and FQNNGV. Trimming removed 1 base from V and 5 bases from J; junction bases left unmatched: 13. In DNA form, the CDR3 reads TGTGCCAGCAGCTTAGGTCAATTGGGACAGGGGATTCCGGAGACCCAGTACTTC. Translation gives CASSLGQLGQGIPETQYF.

This clonotype was seen at least ten times. V is TRBV20-1 and J is TRBJ2-3; TRBD2 matches at 12 bases. The CDR3 covers 14 residues. In germline, CDR1 is DFQATT, CDR2 SNEGSKA (reference sequence). V trimming: 5 bases; J trimming: 4 bases; junction bases outside the gene matches: 4. For the CDR3, the DNA is TGCAGTGCTGAACTAGCGGGAGGACCAGATACGCAGTATTTT. Its protein is CSAELAGGPDTQYF.

This clonotype was observed a few times. This CDR3 reads CASRENRQMNTEAFF. In DNA form, the CDR3 reads TGTGCCAGCAGGGAAAACCGACAGATGAACACTGAAGCTTTCTTT. V is TRBV6-1 and J is TRBJ1-1; D may be TRBD1 (5 bases). Trimming cost V 6 bases and J 0 bases, with 14 bases left between them. The length of the CDR3 is 15 residues. Germline assignment: CDR1 MNHNS and CDR2 SASEGT.

This clonotype was seen repeatedly, ten times or more. The genes are TRBV18 and TRBJ1-1; D unclear. Trimming pared 2 bases from V and 4 bases from J, leaving 14 bases between. The CDR3 sequence is 15 residues long. Germline assignment: CDR1 KGHSH and CDR2 LQKENI. DNA of the CDR3: TGTGCCAGCTCACCAAGCTGGGCGAAGGGCACTGAAGCTTTCTTT. Residues: CASSPSWAKGTEAFF. Supplemented by reference TRBV18 and TRBJ1-1, the full variable domain reads NAGVMQNPRHLVRRRGQEARLRCSPMKGHSHVYWYRQLPEEGLKFMVYLQKENIIDESGMPKERFSAEFPKEGPSILRIQQVVRGDSAAYFCASSPSWAKGTEAFFGQGTRLTVV.

At least ten counts were recorded for this clonotype. The junction shows a germline mismatch at one end, possibly a read error. The chain links TRBV3-1 to TRBJ1-4; D not resolved. This CDR3 contains 14 residues. From germline, CDR1 is LGHDT and CDR2 YNNKEL (reference sequence). This chain's CDR3 is CASSQGGMGEKLLF. The CDR3 nucleotides read TGTGCCAGCAGCCAAGGGGGTATGGGTGAAAAACTGCTTTTT.

In its sample, this clonotype is medium-sized. The V gene is TRBV20-1, the J gene TRBJ2-7; 12 bases line up with TRBD2. Losses at the gene ends were 5 bases for V and 7 bases for J; bases not matched to a gene: 9. CDR1 and CDR2 from the germline V gene are DFQATT and SNEGSKA (reference sequence). This CDR3 is 14 amino acids long. The CDR3 DNA sequence: TGCAGTGCTCTCGGACTAGCGGGAACGGGGGAGCAGTACTTC. Protein product: CSALGLAGTGEQYF.

By share of the sample, this clonotype is medium-sized (0.01 to 0.1%). The chain links TRBV12-3 or TRBV12-4 to TRBJ2-5; D is undetermined. The CDR3 runs to 14 residues. V lost 4 bases, J lost 1 base, and 10 bases lay in between. CDR3 amino acids: CASSSAWSQETQYF. CDR3 nucleotides: TGTGCCAGCAGTTCCGCCTGGTCCCAAGAGACCCAGTACTTC.

The V gene is TRBV5-1, the J gene TRBJ2-5; D not resolved. From germline, CDR1 is SGHRS and CDR2 YFSETQ. Trimming left V 0 bases short and J 5 bases short, with 8 bases between. This CDR3 region has 13 residues. The CDR3, as DNA: TGCGCCAGCAGCTTGGGACCGGAGGAGACCCAGTACTTC. Translating it yields CASSLGPEETQYF.

This clonotype occurred once. The rearrangement joins TRBV20-1 to TRBJ2-7, with 12 bases aligning to TRBD2. V shed 6 bases, J shed 4 bases, and the junction held 10 bases outside the gene matches. The CDR3 totals 15 residues. CDR1 DFQATT and CDR2 SNEGSKA come from the germline V gene (reference sequence). CDR3 loop: CSAQTSSGGGYEQYF. The CDR3 DNA sequence: TGCAGTGCGCAGACATCTAGCGGGGGGGGGTACGAGCAGTACTTC.